The 4 T cell receptor beta chains listed next were all sequenced from one sample in a study of T cell changes during pregnancy in multiple sclerosis. The data were produced by immunoSEQ multiplex PCR, yet TCRdb's version contains in-frame clones alone and is incomplete. The sample consists of 55,000 to 65,000 clones, around 89% of them appearing once. Here the sequenced sample was peripheral blood, taken in the first trimester of pregnancy. Receptor source: a female donor in good health, enrolled as a control in a pregnancy study.

This clone was seen a handful of times. This chain links TRBV4-1 with TRBJ1-1, with D unclear. Germline-derived CDR1 and CDR2 are MGHRA and YSYEKL. The germline V and J ends were trimmed by 3 bases and 5 bases, with 16 bases remaining between them. CDR3 size: 15 residues. CDR3 amino acids: CASSHKEGWRTEAFF. For the CDR3, the DNA is TGCGCCAGCAGCCATAAAGAAGGGTGGAGGACTGAAGCTTTCTTT.

This clone came up once. The chain carries TRBV27 and TRBJ1-1, with D maybe TRBD1 (6 bases). The CDR3 length is 12 residues. Germline V gene data show CDR1 as MNHEY and CDR2 as SMNVEV (reference sequence). The ends were cut back, 11 bases at V and 0 bases at J, with 10 bases in the middle. CDR3 bases: TGTGCCGTTGGGGGCCTGAACACTGAAGCTTTCTTT. Protein: CAVGGLNTEAFF.

The chain joins TRBV6-5 to TRBJ1-4; 8 bases align to TRBD1. CDR3 length equals 14 residues. After removal of 5 bases from V and 10 bases from J, the junction contained 9 bases not matched to a gene. The germline V gene has CDR1 MNHEY and CDR2 SVGAGI. As DNA, the CDR3 is TGTGCCAGCAGTCACAGGGGGGCAAGTGGAAAACTGTTTTTT. Translating it yields CASSHRGASGKLFF.

The V call is TRBV19, the J call TRBJ1-2, with D possibly being TRBD1 (6 bases). Per the germline V gene, CDR1 is LNHDA and CDR2 is SQIVND (reference sequence). Trimming left V 5 bases short and J 1 base short, with 20 bases between. The CDR3 length is 17 residues. DNA of the CDR3: TGTGCCAGTAGTCCCCCCGGGGGGACACTGATTAACTATGGCTACACCTTC. Its protein is CASSPPGGTLINYGYTF. Filled out from reference TRBV19 and TRBJ1-2, the complete variable domain reads DGGITQSPKYLFRKEGQNVTLSCEQNLNHDAMYWYRQDPGQGLRLIYYSQIVNDFQKGDIAEGYSVSREKKESFPLTVTSAQKNPTAFYLCASSPPGGTLINYGYTFGSGTRLTVV.